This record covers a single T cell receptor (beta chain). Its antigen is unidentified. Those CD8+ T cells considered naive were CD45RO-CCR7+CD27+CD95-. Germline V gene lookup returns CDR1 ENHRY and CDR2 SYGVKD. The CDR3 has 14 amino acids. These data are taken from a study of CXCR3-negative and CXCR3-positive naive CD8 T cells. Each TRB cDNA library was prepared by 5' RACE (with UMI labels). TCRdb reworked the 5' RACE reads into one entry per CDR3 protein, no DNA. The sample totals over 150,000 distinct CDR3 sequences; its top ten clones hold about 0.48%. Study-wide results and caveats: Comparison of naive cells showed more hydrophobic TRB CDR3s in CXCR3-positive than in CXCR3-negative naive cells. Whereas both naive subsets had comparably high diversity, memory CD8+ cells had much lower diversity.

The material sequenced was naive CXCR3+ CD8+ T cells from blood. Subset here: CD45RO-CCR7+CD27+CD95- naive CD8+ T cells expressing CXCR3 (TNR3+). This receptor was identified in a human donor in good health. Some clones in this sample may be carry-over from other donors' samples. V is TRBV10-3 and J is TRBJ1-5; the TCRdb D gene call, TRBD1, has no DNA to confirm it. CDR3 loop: CAISGTGGNQPQHF.